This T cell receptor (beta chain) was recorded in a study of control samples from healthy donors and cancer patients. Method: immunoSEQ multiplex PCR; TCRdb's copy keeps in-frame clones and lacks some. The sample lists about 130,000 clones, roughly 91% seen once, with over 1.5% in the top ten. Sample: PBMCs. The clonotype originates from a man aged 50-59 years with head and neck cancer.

The CDR3, as DNA: TGTGCCAGAAGCTTGAGACAGGGGGCGCGGGAGCAGTACTTC. This encodes CARSLRQGAREQYF. The chain joins TRBV5-3 to TRBJ2-7; 10 nucleotides agree with TRBD1. TRBV5-3 is classed as an ORF, of uncertain function. This CDR3 comprises 14 residues. Germline trimming cut 1 base from V and 7 bases from J; bases unmatched to any gene: 5.